This T cell receptor beta chain is from a study of early T cells in non-severe SARS-CoV-2 infection. In the study overall: Unsorted whole-blood RNA was sequenced in bulk, leaving chains unpaired.

V shed 7 bases and J shed 10 bases, with 20 bases lying between them. Germline-derived CDR1 and CDR2 are MNHNS and SASEGT. The CDR3 runs to 14 residues. Researchers attached unique molecular identifiers to individual cDNA molecules. TCRdb recomputed calls from the 5' RACE reads with MiXCR, one row per CDR3 protein. The table includes 95,000 to 110,000 distinct CDR3 sequences, over 8.5% detected once. General observations from the study: Matching with VDJdb favored anti-spike CD8 responses (missing private and CD4 specificities).

With regard to this clonotype: Its antigen is still unknown. A single base separates this from a much larger clone, so it may be a read error.

This receptor was obtained from an adult who was a healthcare worker with PCR-confirmed SARS-CoV-2 infection or an uninfected control (not recorded which). The sequenced sample was whole blood. The chain has TRBV6-1 and TRBJ2-1; a weak D match, TRBD2 (5 bases). The DNA of the CDR3 is TGTGCCAGCAAGTCGGGCGGGCCTACCTACGAGCAGTTCTTC. Its translation: CASKSGGPTYEQFF.